Described below is a single TCR beta chain sequence and its context. Its target is not known. The conserved phenylalanine or tryptophan is not found at the CDR3 terminus, so this likely reflects a read error. These data belong to a study of lung T cells in sarcoidosis with Löfgren's syndrome. Overall study context: In sarcoidosis, CD4+ T cells accumulate in bronchoalveolar lavage fluid. Analyses focused on Löfgren's syndrome patients. The study, taken as a whole, reports: Multiple Löfgren's syndrome patients reportedly shared TRAV12-1 and TRBV2 CDR3 motifs.

J was trimmed by 3 bases and V by 8 bases; bases with no gene match: 12. This CDR3 has 16 residues. CDR1 SGHVS and CDR2 FQNEAQ come from the germline V gene. TCRdb re-derived calls from the reads in MiXCR, one entry per CDR3 protein. The sample lists about 4,000 distinct CDR3 sequences; around 20% were seen once. The TCR originated in a human donor with sarcoidosis (Löfgren's syndrome or another form), or a control subject (not recorded which). The sample consisted of CD4+ T cells from bronchoalveolar lavage. The chain uses TRBV7-8 and TRBJ2-1, with 8 bases lining up with TRBD1. The CDR3 region is CASGPGQGTVYNEQFL. The CDR3 DNA sequence: TGTGCCAGCGGCCCAGGACAGGGAACCGTCTACAATGAGCAGTTCCTC.